In its sample, the clone carrying this T cell receptor beta chain is medium-sized (0.01 to 0.1%). The target antigen is unknown. From around 440 ng of RNA, a library with molecular barcoded alpha/delta and beta/gamma adaptors was made. TCRdb analysed the reads with MiXCR anew, one entry per CDR3 protein. This table has approximately 23,000 distinct CDR3 sequences, under 25% appearing once. With V trimmed by 1 base and J by 8 bases, 10 bases remained unmatched. This CDR3 is 17 amino acids long. The sample is drawn from a study of read filtering for tumor transcriptome and immune sequencing. Overall study: Whole-transcriptome libraries were prepared after DNase treatment.

Findings and limits, study-wide: Correlation between methods rose after single-read clonotypes were removed. The sorted CD138-negative fraction was a mixed bone marrow immune population, not purified T cells.

The V gene is TRBV12-3 or TRBV12-4, the J gene TRBJ2-1, with 11 bases that match TRBD2. Source material: a population of CD138-negative cells sorted from bone marrow. This TCR was sampled from a donor aged 40 or older with multiple myeloma. Here the CDR3 DNA reads TGTGCCAGCAGTTTAGGGGTAGCGGGAGGGGGTTGGGATGAGCAGTTCTTC. Its protein product is CASSLGVAGGGWDEQFF.